The T cell receptor (beta chain) under discussion was sequenced for a study of CD4 T cells in relation to SARS-CoV-2 and coronaviruses. Turning to the study itself: Crossreactive spike epitopes shared across donors were mapped to their HLA restriction.

Before the COVID-19 pandemic, during about 2011-2019, CD4+ T cells were taken from unexposed donors. The cells were cultured for under twelve days before CD4+ T cells were isolated. This table comes from immunoSEQ multiplex PCR, and its TCRdb copy is limited to in-frame clones, with some not included. The data show about 15,000 clones, over 80% seen once. Turning to this clone: Its matching antigen is unknown.

Study-wide results and caveats: About 65% of donors had memory CD4+ clonotypes crossrecognizing SARS-CoV-2 and common cold coronavirus spike. No donor gave both pre-pandemic and post-infection samples.

The V segment lost 5 bases and the J segment 2 bases; nucleotides outside the gene matches: 7. Germline CDR1 is SEHNR and CDR2 is FQNEAQ (reference sequence). This CDR3 contains 16 residues. The chain employs TRBV7-9 and TRBJ2-3, with 10 bases fitting TRBD2. This receptor was obtained from a human donor in good health. Sequenced sample: CD4+ T cells from PBMCs, cultured in vitro. Here the CDR3 DNA reads TGTGCCAGCAGCCCTAAAGCGGGAGGGACCACAGATACGCAGTATTTT. This encodes CASSPKAGGTTDTQYF.